This TCR beta chain emerged from a study of T cell responses to AZD1222 COVID-19 vaccine. Whole-study findings and limits: A mostly white British donor set with more females was recruited, and clonal diversity was possibly underestimated. Epitopes outside B.1.351 and B.1.1.7 mutated regions reportedly drew nearly half of spike TCRs. Spike-specific TCR repertoires showed rising breadth and depth after two AZD1222 doses. The repertoires were collected only after the peak T cell response.

This clone was counted once. Its cognate antigen is unknown. Clones were sequenced by immunoSEQ multiplex PCR, and TCRdb holds only the in-frame ones, with some missing. The sample carries fewer than 130,000 clones, around 90% recorded once. The sequences come from peripheral blood, collected on day 0 of AZD1222 vaccination. The clonotype was recovered from an adult in good health.

This CDR3 is CASSPPGMNTEAFF. The CDR3 bases are TGTGCCAGCTCCCCCCCGGGGATGAACACTGAAGCTTTCTTT. The chain carries TRBV28 and TRBJ1-1; D not certain. This CDR3 has 14 amino acids. Between the trimmed V and J ends, which lost 8 bases and 0 bases, there was a span of 13 bases. Germline CDR1 MDHEN, CDR2 SYDVKM.